This T cell receptor beta chain stems from a study of PD-1 blockade in classical Hodgkin lymphoma. Regarding this clone: Its antigen is still unknown.

The sample's time point: cycle 4 day 1 (C4D1), after 6 weeks of nivolumab. With no exception, relapse followed autologous stem cell transplantation in all patients, and brentuximab vedotin exposure varied. Complete response, partial response or progressive disease constituted the best response categories observed. Whole-study findings and limits: Baseline diversity resembling that of newly diagnosed patients was seen in complete responders.

The germline CDR1 and CDR2 sequences are WSHSY and SAAADI. V dropped 0 bases and J dropped 5 bases, with 13 bases sitting between them. The CDR3 spans 16 residues. Repertoires were generated with immunoSEQ multiplex PCR, while TCRdb's copy carries only in-frame clones and drops some. This table holds about 50,000 clones, roughly 90% found once. The chain combines TRBV10-2 with TRBJ1-4; D remains ambiguous. This TCR was sampled from a human donor with classical Hodgkin lymphoma. The sequencing used peripheral blood mononuclear cells (PBMCs), collected before the fourth cycle of nivolumab. DNA of the CDR3: TGCGCCAGCAGTGAGTCGACGCCGGGATACAATGAAAAACTGTTTTTT. It specifies CASSESTPGYNEKLFF.